The following is a T cell receptor beta chain sequence with its context. Its recognized antigen is unknown. A read error may explain this, as a much larger clone is one base away. The sample comes from a study of CD8 T cells in ankylosing spondylitis (dated by TCRdb to about 2017). With regard to the full study: The study profiled T cell receptor beta repertoires in healthy donors and ankylosing spondylitis patients to find disease-linked TCR variants. The full study cohort was made up of 25 to 30 ankylosing spondylitis patients and more than 90 healthy donors. Peripheral blood samples were taken, and synovial fluid was additionally collected from ankylosing spondylitis patients.

Instrument on record: Illumina HiSeq 2500. Quantitative 5'-RACE with molecular barcodes was used to prepare TCR beta libraries. The study's processing was this. A new computational method based on a probabilistic model of VDJ rearrangement was used to identify disease-linked TCR variants. The raw public data were reprocessed by TCRdb itself: fastp quality trimming at Q25, MiXCR clonotype calling, in-frame beta chains only. Identical CDR3 proteins give one entry, which carries the most common genes and DNA. In this record, the V and J calls reflect TCRdb's handling and not the investigators' own analysis. This sample is represented by about 120,000 distinct CDR3 sequences; roughly an eighth of them were singletons. In total, the top ten clones hold 2.5% to 3% of the sample. The cysteine opens and the phenylalanine closes a CDR3 of 16 amino acids. Only the CDR3 portion is preserved as DNA: 48 bases, with reading frame beginning at the first base. CDR1 and CDR2 are drawn from the germline V gene: SGDLS, YYNGEE.

General study outcomes and caveats: The disease-linked clones had a CD8+ phenotype and were found at relatively low frequencies in peripheral blood. The disease-linked clones were reported to be significantly enriched in matched synovial fluid samples from ankylosing spondylitis patients. Blood from ankylosing spondylitis patients appeared to be characterized by a TCR beta motif composed of about eight highly homologous amino acid variants. Some of the motif variants had been reported before in the synovial fluid and blood of reactive arthritis patients, a finding that suggests common disease-initiation mechanisms.

The chain is made from TRBV9 and TRBJ2-2, with TRBD2 perhaps the D gene, on 6 matching bases. Sequencing was done on a sample of blood, either unsorted or a sorted T cell fraction (not recorded which). This TCR was recovered from a female donor with ankylosing spondylitis or in good health (not recorded which). Here the CDR3 is given as CASNVVPGETAGELFF. The nucleotides are TGTGCCAGCAACGTAGTTCCGGGAGAGACGGCCGGGGAGCTGTTTTTT.